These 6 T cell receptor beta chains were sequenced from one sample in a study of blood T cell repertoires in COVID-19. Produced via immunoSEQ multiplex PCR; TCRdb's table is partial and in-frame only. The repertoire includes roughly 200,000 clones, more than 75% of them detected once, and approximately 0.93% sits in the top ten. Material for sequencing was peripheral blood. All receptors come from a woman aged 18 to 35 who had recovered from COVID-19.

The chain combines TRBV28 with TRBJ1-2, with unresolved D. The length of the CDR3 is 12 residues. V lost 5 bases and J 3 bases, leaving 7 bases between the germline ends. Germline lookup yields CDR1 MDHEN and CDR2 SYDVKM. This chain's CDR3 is CASSLRDYGYTF. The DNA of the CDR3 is TGTGCCAGCAGTCTGCGGGACTATGGCTACACCTTC.

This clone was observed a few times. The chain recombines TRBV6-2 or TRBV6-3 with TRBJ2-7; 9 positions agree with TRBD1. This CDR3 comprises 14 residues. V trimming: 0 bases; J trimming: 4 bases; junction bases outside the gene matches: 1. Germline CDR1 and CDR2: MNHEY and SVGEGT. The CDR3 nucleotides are TGTGCCAGCAGTTACTCGGACAGGGGTTACGAGCAGTACGTC. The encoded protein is CASSYSDRGYEQYV.

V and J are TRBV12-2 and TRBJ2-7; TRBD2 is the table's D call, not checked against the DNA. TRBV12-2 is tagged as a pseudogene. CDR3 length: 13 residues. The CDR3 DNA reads TGTGCAAGTCGCTTAGATATTAACTACGAGCAGTACGTC. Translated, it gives CASRLDINYEQYV.

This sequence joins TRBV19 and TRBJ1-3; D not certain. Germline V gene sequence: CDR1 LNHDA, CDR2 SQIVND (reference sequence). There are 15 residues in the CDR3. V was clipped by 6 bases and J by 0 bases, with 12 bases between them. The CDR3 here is CASSLTVFSGNTIYF. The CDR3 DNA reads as TGTGCCAGTAGCCTCACAGTGTTCTCTGGAAACACCATATATTTT.

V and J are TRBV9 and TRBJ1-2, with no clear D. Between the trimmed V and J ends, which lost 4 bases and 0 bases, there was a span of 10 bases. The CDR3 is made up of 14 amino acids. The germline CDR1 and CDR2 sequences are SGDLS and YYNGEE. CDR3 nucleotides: TGTGCCAGCAGCCCACAAAAAGCTAACTATGGCTACACCTTC. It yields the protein CASSPQKANYGYTF. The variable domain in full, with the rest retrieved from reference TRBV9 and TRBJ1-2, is DSGVTQTPKHLITATGQRVTLRCSPRSGDLSVYWYQQSLDQGLQFLIQYYNGEERAKGNILERFSAQQFPDLHSELNLSSLELGDSALYFCASSPQKANYGYTFGSGTRLTVV.

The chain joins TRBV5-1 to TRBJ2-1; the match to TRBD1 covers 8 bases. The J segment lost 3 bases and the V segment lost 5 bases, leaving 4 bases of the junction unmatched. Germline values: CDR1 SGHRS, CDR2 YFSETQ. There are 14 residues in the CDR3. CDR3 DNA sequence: TGCGCCAGCAGGACAGGGACAGGCTACAATGAGCAGTTCTTC. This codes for CASRTGTGYNEQFF.